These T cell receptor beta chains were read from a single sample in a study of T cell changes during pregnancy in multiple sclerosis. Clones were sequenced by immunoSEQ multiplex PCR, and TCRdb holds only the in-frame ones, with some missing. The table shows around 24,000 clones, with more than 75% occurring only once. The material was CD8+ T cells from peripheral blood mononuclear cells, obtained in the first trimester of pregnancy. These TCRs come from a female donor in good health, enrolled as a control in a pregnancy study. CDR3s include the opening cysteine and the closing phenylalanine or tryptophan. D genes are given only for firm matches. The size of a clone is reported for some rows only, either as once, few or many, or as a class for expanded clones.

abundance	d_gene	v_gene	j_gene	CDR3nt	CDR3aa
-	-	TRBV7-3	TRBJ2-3	TGTGCCAGCCGGGAAGGTACGGGAGATACGCAGTATTTT	CASREGTGDTQYF
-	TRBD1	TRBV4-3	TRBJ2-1	TGCGCCAGCAGCCAAGCTAGACAGGGATACAATGAGCAGTTCTTC	CASSQARQGYNEQFF
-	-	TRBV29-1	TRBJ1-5	TGCAGCGCAACGATAGGGGATCAGCCCCAGCATTTT	CSATIGDQPQHF
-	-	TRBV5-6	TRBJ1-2	TGTGCCAGCAGCTTCCAGGGTATGAACTATGGCTACACCTTC	CASSFQGMNYGYTF
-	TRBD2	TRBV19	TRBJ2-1	TGTGCCAGTAGTCCTCTAGCGGGAGTCTACAATGAGCAGTTCTTC	CASSPLAGVYNEQFF
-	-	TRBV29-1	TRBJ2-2	TGCAGCGTTGCGGACAGTCCTTCGAACACCGGGGAGCTGTTTTTT	CSVADSPSNTGELFF
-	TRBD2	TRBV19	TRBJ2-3	TGTGCCAGTAGTCCTACGGGGGGGCCGGGAGATACGCAGTATTTT	CASSPTGGPGDTQYF
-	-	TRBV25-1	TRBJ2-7	TGTGCCAGCAGTGACAGGGAACTCTACGAGCAGTACTTC	CASSDRELYEQYF
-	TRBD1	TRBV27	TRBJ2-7	TGTGCCAGCAAAACAGGGGGCATCGACGAGCAGTACTTC	CASKTGGIDEQYF
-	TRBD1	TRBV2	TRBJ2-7	TGTGCCAGCAGGGGACAGGGTCACGAGCAGTACTTC	CASRGQGHEQYF
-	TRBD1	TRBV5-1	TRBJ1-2	TGCGCCAGCACCCCGGACAGGGAGTATGGCTACACCTTC	CASTPDREYGYTF
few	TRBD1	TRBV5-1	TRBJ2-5	TGCGCCAGCAGCACCTACAGGGGGCACCTTCAAGAGACCCAGTACTTC	CASSTYRGHLQETQYF
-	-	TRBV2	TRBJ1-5	TGTGCCAGCAGTGGACAGATTAATAGCAATCAGCCCCAGCATTTT	CASSGQINSNQPQHF
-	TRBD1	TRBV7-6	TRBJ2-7	TGTGCCAGCGTTTTATCTCCTCGGGACAGGTGTATCCGCGAGCAGTACTTC	CASVLSPRDRCIREQYF
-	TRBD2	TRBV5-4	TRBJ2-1	TGTGCCAGCAGCTTCCCGGGACTAGAACGCAATGAGCAGTTCTTC	CASSFPGLERNEQFF
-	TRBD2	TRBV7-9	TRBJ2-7	TGTGCCAGCAGCTTCCCCAGCGGGAGTCTCGACGAGCAGTACTTC	CASSFPSGSLDEQYF
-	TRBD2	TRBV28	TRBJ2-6	TGTGCCAGCAGTTTCGACGGCGGGCTAGCGGGAGTTGGGGCCAACGTCCTGACTTTC	CASSFDGGLAGVGANVLTF
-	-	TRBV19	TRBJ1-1	TGTGCCAGTAGTATAGGTCAAGGAGGTGAAGCTTTCTTT	CASSIGQGGEAFF
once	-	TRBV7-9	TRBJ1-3	TGTGCCAGCAGCTTGGTCACGAGCTCTGGAAACACCATATATTTT	CASSLVTSSGNTIYF
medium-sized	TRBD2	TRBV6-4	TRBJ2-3	TGTGCCAGCAGTGACACTAGCGGCACAGATACGCAGTATTTT	CASSDTSGTDTQYF
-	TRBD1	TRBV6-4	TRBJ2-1	TGTGCCAGCAGTGACGGGACAGGGGGCAATGAGCAGTTCTTC	CASSDGTGGNEQFF
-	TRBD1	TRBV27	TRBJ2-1	TGTGCCAGCAGTTTATCCGGGACAGACTACAATGAGCAGTTCTTC	CASSLSGTDYNEQFF
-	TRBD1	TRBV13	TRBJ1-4	TGTGCCAGCAGCTTAGGACAGGGGTCCACTAATGAAAAACTGTTTTTT	CASSLGQGSTNEKLFF
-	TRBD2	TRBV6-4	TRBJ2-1	TGTGCCAGCAGTGACAGCGGGGGCTACAATGAGCAGTTCTTC	CASSDSGGYNEQFF
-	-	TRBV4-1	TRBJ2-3	TGCGCCAGCAGCCAAGGGACAGTCCCGGGAGATACGCAGTATTTT	CASSQGTVPGDTQYF
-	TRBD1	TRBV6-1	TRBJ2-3	TGTGCCAGCAGCACAGGGGAAATCACAGATACGCAGTATTTT	CASSTGEITDTQYF
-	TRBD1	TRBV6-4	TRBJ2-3	TGTGCCAGCAGCTACCGGGACAGGGCTACCGATACGCAGTATTTT	CASSYRDRATDTQYF
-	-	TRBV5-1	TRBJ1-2	TGCGCCAGCAGATGGACAGAAGACTATGGCTACACCTTC	CASRWTEDYGYTF
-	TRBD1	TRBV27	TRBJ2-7	TGTGCCAGCAGTTCATCGGGGCAGGGGGCCTACGAGCAGTACTTC	CASSSSGQGAYEQYF
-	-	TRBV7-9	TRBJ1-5	TGTGCCAGCAGCCAAAATTCTCAGCCCCAGCATTTT	CASSQNSQPQHF
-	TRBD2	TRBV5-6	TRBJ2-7	TGTGCCAGCAGCCCGGGAGGGATTTTAGCCGAGCAGTACTTC	CASSPGGILAEQYF
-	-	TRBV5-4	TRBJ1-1	TGTGCCAGCAGCTTGGACCCACAGGCTTTGAACACTGAAGCTTTCTTT	CASSLDPQALNTEAFF
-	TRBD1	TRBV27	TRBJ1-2	TGTGCCAGCAGCCCGACAGGGGGATCGGCCTACACCTTC	CASSPTGGSAYTF
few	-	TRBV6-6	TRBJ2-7	TGTGCCAGCAGTTACTCGGAGAGAGACGAGCAGTACTTC	CASSYSERDEQYF
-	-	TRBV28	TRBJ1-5	TGTGCCAGCAGTTTCCCAGGGAATCAGCCCCAGCATTTT	CASSFPGNQPQHF
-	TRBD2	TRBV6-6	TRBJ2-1	TGTGCCTCCTCACCTAGCGGGCGTCAAAATGAGCAGTTCTTC	CASSPSGRQNEQFF
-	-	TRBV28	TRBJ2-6	TGTGCCAGCAGTTCCCGACAGGCTGGGGCCAACGTCCTGACTTTC	CASSSRQAGANVLTF
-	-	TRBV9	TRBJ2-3	TGTGCCAGCAGCGCCACCGTAAGCTTGACAGATACGCAGTATTTT	CASSATVSLTDTQYF
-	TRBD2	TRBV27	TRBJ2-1	TGTGCCAGCAGAGGTACGTATCTAGCGGTCCCTCATGACGGCTATGAGCAGTTCTTC	CASRGTYLAVPHDGYEQFF
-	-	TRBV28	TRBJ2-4	TGTGCCAGCAGTTTAACGAGAAGAACCGACTATTACTTC	CASSLTRRTDYYF
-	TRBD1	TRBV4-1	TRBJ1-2	TGCGCCAGCAGCCAAGCCCCCACCGGGACAGGGAATGGCTACACCTTC	CASSQAPTGTGNGYTF
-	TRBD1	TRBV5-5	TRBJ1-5	TGTGCCAGCAGCTTGGAGAGGGGGCATCAGCCCCAGCATTTT	CASSLERGHQPQHF
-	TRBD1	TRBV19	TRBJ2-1	TGTGCCAGTAGTATAGGGACAGGGGTACGAGAGCAGTTCTTC	CASSIGTGVREQFF
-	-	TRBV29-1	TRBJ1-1	TGCAGCGTTGTCTACTCCATGAACACTGAAGCTTTCTTT	CSVVYSMNTEAFF
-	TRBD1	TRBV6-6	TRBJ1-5	TGTGCCAGCAGTTACTCAAAGACAGGGAAGAACCAGCCCCAGCATTTT	CASSYSKTGKNQPQHF
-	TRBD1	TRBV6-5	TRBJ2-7	TGTGCCAGCAGTTACTTCGAGGGACAGGGGATACACGAGCAGTACTTC	CASSYFEGQGIHEQYF
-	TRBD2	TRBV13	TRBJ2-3	TGTGCCAGCAGCTTGGGCCTAAGGGACTACACAGATACGCAGTATTTT	CASSLGLRDYTDTQYF
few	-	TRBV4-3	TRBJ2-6	TGCGCCAGCAGCCAGGCAGACTCCTCTGGGGCCAACGTCCTGACTTTC	CASSQADSSGANVLTF
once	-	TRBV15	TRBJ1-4	TGTGCCACCAGCAGGAGAGGGCTTAACAATGAAAAACTGTTTTTT	CATSRRGLNNEKLFF
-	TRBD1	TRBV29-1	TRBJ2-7	TGCAGCGTCCTTACCGGGACAGGGGTTTGGGGGCAGTACTTC	CSVLTGTGVWGQYF
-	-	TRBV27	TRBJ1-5	TGTGCCAGCAGTTTCACCGGGACGGGGGGGAATCAGCCCCAGCATTTT	CASSFTGTGGNQPQHF
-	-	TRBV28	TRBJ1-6	TGTGCCAGCAGTTTATTTCAGTGGTTGGTAGGGGAAAGGGGTTCACCCCTCCACTTT	CASSLFQWLVGERGSPLHF
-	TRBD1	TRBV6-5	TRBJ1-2	TGTGCCAGCGGGGGACAGGGGGCTGCACCTGGCTACACCTTC	CASGGQGAAPGYTF
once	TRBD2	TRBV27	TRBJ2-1	TGTGCCAGCAGTTTAAGTCCTAGCGGAAACCACAATGAGCAGTTCTTC	CASSLSPSGNHNEQFF
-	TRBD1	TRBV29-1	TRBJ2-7	TGCAGCGTTGTAAAAGGGGGACAGGGCGAGTACTTC	CSVVKGGQGEYF
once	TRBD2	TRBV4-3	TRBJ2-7	TGCGCCAGCAGCCAAGAGAACGGGAGGGCCGGAGAGCAGTACTTC	CASSQENGRAGEQYF
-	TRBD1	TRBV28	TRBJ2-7	TGTGCCAGCAGTGTCTCAGAGACAGGGCCCCTCGAGCAGTACTTC	CASSVSETGPLEQYF